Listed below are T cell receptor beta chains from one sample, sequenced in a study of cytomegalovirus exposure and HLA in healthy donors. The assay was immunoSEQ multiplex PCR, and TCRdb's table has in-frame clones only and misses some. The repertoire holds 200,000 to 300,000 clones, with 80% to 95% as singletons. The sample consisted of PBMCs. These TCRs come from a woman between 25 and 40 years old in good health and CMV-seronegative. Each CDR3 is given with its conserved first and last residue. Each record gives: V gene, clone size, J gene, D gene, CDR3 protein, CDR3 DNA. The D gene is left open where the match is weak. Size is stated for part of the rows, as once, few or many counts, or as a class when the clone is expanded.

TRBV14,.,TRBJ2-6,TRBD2,CASSHWGRGVGANVLTF,TGTGCCAGCAGCCACTGGGGGAGGGGAGTTGGGGCCAACGTCCTGACTTTC
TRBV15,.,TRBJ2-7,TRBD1,CATSRGQGGAYEQYF,TGTGCCACCAGCAGGGGACAGGGGGGCGCCTACGAGCAGTACTTC
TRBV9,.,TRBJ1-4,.,CASSVTGFFNEKLFF,TGTGCCAGCAGCGTGACCGGATTCTTTAATGAAAAACTGTTTTTT
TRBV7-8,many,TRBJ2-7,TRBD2,CASSLEGGSSYEQYF,TGTGCCAGCAGCTTAGAAGGCGGGAGCTCCTACGAGCAGTACTTC
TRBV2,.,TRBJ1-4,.,CASIGGTNEKLFF,TGTGCCAGCATCGGGGGGACTAATGAAAAACTGTTTTTT
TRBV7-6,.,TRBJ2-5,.,CASSLTYQETQYF,TGTGCCAGCAGCCTGACATACCAAGAGACCCAGTACTTC
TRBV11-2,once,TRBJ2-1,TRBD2,CASSLGGAGLYNEQFF,TGTGCCAGCAGCTTAGGGGGAGCGGGACTTTACAATGAGCAGTTCTTC
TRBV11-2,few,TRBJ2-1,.,CASSLANEQFF,TGTGCCAGCAGCTTAGCCAATGAGCAGTTCTTC
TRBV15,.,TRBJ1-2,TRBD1,CATSRDRQGGHYGYTF,TGTGCCACCAGCAGGGATAGACAGGGCGGCCACTATGGCTACACCTTC
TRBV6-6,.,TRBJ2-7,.,CASSYGQGLDEQYF,TGTGCCAGCAGTTACGGGCAGGGTCTAGACGAGCAGTACTTC
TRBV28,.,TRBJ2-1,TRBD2,CASSASTSGRYNEQFF,TGTGCCAGCAGTGCCTCAACTAGCGGGAGGTACAATGAGCAGTTCTTC
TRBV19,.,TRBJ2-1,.,CASSISVLARGNEQFF,TGTGCCAGTAGTATATCGGTGCTGGCCAGGGGCAATGAGCAGTTCTTC
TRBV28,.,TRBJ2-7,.,CASSPGYEQYF,TGTGCCAGCAGCCCCGGGTACGAGCAGTACTTC
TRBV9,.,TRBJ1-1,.,CASSPWDGASTEAFF,TGTGCCAGCAGCCCTTGGGACGGGGCGAGCACTGAAGCTTTCTTT
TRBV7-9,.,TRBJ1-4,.,CASSLAKGFATNEKLFF,TGTGCCAGCAGCTTAGCAAAGGGCTTTGCAACTAATGAAAAACTGTTTTTT
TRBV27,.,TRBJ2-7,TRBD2,CASSPLAGYSYEQYF,TGTGCCAGCAGTCCGCTAGCGGGATATAGCTACGAGCAGTACTTC
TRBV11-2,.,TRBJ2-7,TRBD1,CASQGQGPETYEQYF,TGTGCCAGCCAGGGACAGGGCCCTGAAACCTACGAGCAGTACTTC
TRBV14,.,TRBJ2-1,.,CASSSLLDNEQFF,TGTGCCAGCAGCTCGCTCCTAGACAATGAGCAGTTCTTC
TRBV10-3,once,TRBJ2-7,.,CAISEPDSYEQYF,TGTGCCATCAGTGAGCCCGACAGCTACGAGCAGTACTTC
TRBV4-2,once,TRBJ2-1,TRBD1,CASSPIMGQGYNEQFF,TGTGCCAGCAGCCCAATAATGGGACAGGGATACAATGAGCAGTTCTTC
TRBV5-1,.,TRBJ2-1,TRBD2,CASFGTSGSGEQFF,TGCGCCAGCTTCGGGACTAGCGGGAGCGGTGAGCAGTTCTTC
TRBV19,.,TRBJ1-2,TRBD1,CASRLGQGGFYGYTF,TGTGCCAGCCGCCTCGGACAGGGCGGGTTCTATGGCTACACCTTC
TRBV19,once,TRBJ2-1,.,CASVHGTNEQFF,TGTGCCAGTGTCCACGGAACCAATGAGCAGTTCTTC
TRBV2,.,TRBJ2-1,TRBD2,CASTLAGDSNEQFF,TGTGCCAGCACCTTAGCGGGAGATAGCAATGAGCAGTTCTTC
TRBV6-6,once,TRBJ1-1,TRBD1,CASKEGAHSEAFF,TGTGCCAGCAAGGAGGGGGCGCATAGTGAAGCTTTCTTT
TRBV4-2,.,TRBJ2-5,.,CASSQDGTAGSLETQYF,TGTGCCAGCAGCCAAGATGGTACAGCGGGTAGTCTAGAGACCCAGTACTTC
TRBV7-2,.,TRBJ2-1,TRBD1,CASSLALTGSNEQFF,TGTGCCAGCAGCTTAGCCCTGACAGGGTCTAATGAGCAGTTCTTC
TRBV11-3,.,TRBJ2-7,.,CASSLAGRATHEQYF,TGTGCCAGCAGCTTAGCCGGGAGAGCCACCCACGAGCAGTACTTC
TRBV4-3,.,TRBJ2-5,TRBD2,CASSQAPLGAGEETQYF,TGCGCCAGCAGCCAAGCACCCTTAGGGGCGGGGGAAGAGACCCAGTACTTC
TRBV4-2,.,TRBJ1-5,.,CASSQGKSNQPQHF,TGTGCCAGCAGCCAAGGAAAGAGCAATCAGCCCCAGCATTTT
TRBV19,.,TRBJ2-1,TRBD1,CASSPNGQGALEQFF,TGTGCCAGTAGCCCAAACGGACAGGGGGCATTAGAGCAGTTCTTC
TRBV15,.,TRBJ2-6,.,CATSGGPPGANVLTF,TGTGCCACCAGCGGAGGACCTCCTGGGGCCAACGTCCTGACTTTC
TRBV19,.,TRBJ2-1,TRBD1,CASSIGQGYNEQFF,TGTGCCAGTAGTATTGGACAGGGCTACAATGAGCAGTTCTTC